These 29 T cell receptor beta chains were all obtained from the same sample, sequenced in a study of cytomegalovirus exposure and HLA in healthy donors. Primers: 60 Vbeta forward and 13 Jbeta reverse. The protocol was immunoSEQ multiplex PCR, while the TCRdb copy is restricted to in-frame clones and leaves out a portion. In the table there are fewer than 300,000 clones, about nine tenths of which are singletons. Sequenced sample: PBMCs. The receptors shown here come from a man aged 35 to 55 in good health and CMV-seropositive.

The chain couples TRBV5-6 to TRBJ2-3; 10 positions agree with TRBD2. The CDR3 has 15 amino acids. The junction had 8 bases not matched to a gene; V was cut back by 8 bases and J by 2 bases. Germline lookup yields CDR1 SGHDT and CDR2 YYEEEE. The CDR3 is CASGLAEKLTDTQYF. In DNA form, the CDR3 reads TGTGCCAGTGGACTAGCGGAGAAACTCACAGATACGCAGTATTTT.

This chain connects TRBV28 to TRBJ1-3, with D perhaps TRBD1 (6 bases). This CDR3 comprises 12 residues. The V gene lost 11 bases and the J gene lost 1 base, with 9 bases spanning the gap. In germline, CDR1 is MDHEN, CDR2 SYDVKM. The CDR3 DNA is TGTGCCGGCGGACAGTCTGGAAACACCATATATTTT. This encodes CAGGQSGNTIYF.

The chain links TRBV14 to TRBJ2-5; 11 bases are a match to TRBD1. J lost 2 bases, V lost 4 bases, and 0 bases had no gene match. This CDR3 has 14 residues. Germline V gene sequence: CDR1 SGHDN, CDR2 FVKESK. CDR3 protein: CASSRDRGQETQYF. In DNA, the CDR3 is TGTGCCAGCAGCCGGGACAGGGGGCAAGAGACCCAGTACTTC.

The chain is built from TRBV5-1 and TRBJ2-1; no reliable D call. Per the germline V gene, CDR1 is SGHRS and CDR2 is YFSETQ. V was clipped by 7 bases and J by 3 bases, with 14 bases between them. The CDR3 has 14 amino acids. Here the CDR3 reads CASAVRTNYNEQFF. The CDR3 DNA reads as TGCGCCAGCGCTGTCCGAACTAACTACAATGAGCAGTTCTTC.

This clone was found many times. The rearrangement links TRBV5-4 to TRBJ1-1; D uncertain. Germline CDR1 SGHNT, CDR2 YYREEE (reference sequence). The CDR3 sequence is 14 residues long. With 5 bases removed from V and 0 bases from J, the gap between germline ends came to 11 bases. CDR3 protein: CASRVRGVNTEAFF. The CDR3, as DNA: TGTGCCAGCAGGGTCCGGGGAGTGAACACTGAAGCTTTCTTT.

A few counts support this clone. The rearrangement joins TRBV6-5 to TRBJ1-2; tentative D call: TRBD1 (5 bases). V shed 3 bases and J shed 4 bases, with 9 bases lying between them. Germline-derived CDR1 and CDR2 are MNHEY and SVGAGI. This CDR3 is built from 13 residues. CDR3 region: CASSYQGGYGYTF. In DNA, the CDR3 is TGTGCCAGCAGTTATCAGGGCGGCTATGGCTACACCTTC.

The chain recombines TRBV28 with TRBJ1-6; the D gene is possibly TRBD1 (5 bases). The CDR3 is made up of 13 amino acids. Trimming took off 5 bases at V and 9 bases at J, with 11 bases between the two ends. Germline lookup yields CDR1 MDHEN and CDR2 SYDVKM. CDR3 sequence reads: CASSPFRVSPLHF. CDR3 coding DNA: TGTGCCAGCAGTCCCTTCAGGGTTTCACCCCTCCACTTT.

This clone has a single count. V gene TRBV19 combines with J gene TRBJ2-7; 10 bases are a match to TRBD2. This CDR3 contains 15 residues. Germline assignment: CDR1 LNHDA and CDR2 SQIVND (reference sequence). The J segment lost 2 bases and the V segment lost 6 bases, leaving 7 bases of the junction unmatched. This CDR3 is CASSLLAGPTYEQYF. The CDR3 DNA follows: TGTGCCAGTAGCCTACTAGCGGGACCTACCTACGAGCAGTACTTC.

The chain links TRBV4-2 to TRBJ1-2, with no clear D. The CDR3 has 16 amino acids. Trimming cost V 0 bases and J 0 bases, with 11 bases left between them. Germline CDR1 reads LGHNA; CDR2 reads YNFKEQ. In nucleotides, the CDR3 is TGTGCCAGCAGCCAAGAACCCAGAAACCCTAACTATGGCTACACCTTC. Protein: CASSQEPRNPNYGYTF.

The chain links TRBV27 to TRBJ2-7, with D maybe TRBD1 (5 bases). Per the germline V gene, CDR1 is MNHEY and CDR2 is SMNVEV (reference sequence). Trimming pared 4 bases from V and 2 bases from J, leaving 9 bases between. The CDR3 length is 13 residues. CDR3 coding DNA: TGTGCCAGCAGTTCCGACAGAGCCTACGAGCAGTACTTC. As protein: CASSSDRAYEQYF.

The sample holds a few counts of this clone. The chain employs TRBV5-1 and TRBJ2-7; D uncertain. The CDR3 runs to 14 residues. CDR1 is SGHRS and CDR2 is YFSETQ in the germline V gene. Deletions cut 4 bases from V and 4 bases from J, with 15 bases between. The CDR3 nucleotides read TGCGCCAGCAGCCCAGACTTAAGGAGATACGAGCAGTACTTC. It codes for CASSPDLRRYEQYF.

This rearrangement joins TRBV2 to TRBJ1-6; 9 nucleotides agree with TRBD1. V shed 6 bases, J shed 4 bases, and the junction held 7 bases outside the gene matches. The CDR3 loop spans 16 amino acids. Germline loops: CDR1 SNHLY, CDR2 FYNNEI. CDR3 nucleotide sequence: TGTGCCAGCAGCCCAGGACAGGGGTTATATAATTCACCCCTCCACTTT. The encoded protein is CASSPGQGLYNSPLHF.

This rearrangement joins TRBV6-1 to TRBJ2-3; D might be TRBD2 (7 bases). Germline CDR1 and CDR2: MNHNS and SASEGT. This CDR3 contains 15 residues. Trimming took off 9 bases at V and 3 bases at J, with 19 bases between the two ends. CDR3 residues: CARGGAGRITDTQYF. CDR3 coding DNA: TGTGCCAGGGGGGGGGCCGGGAGGATAACAGATACGCAGTATTTT.

CDR3 bases: TGTGCCAGCAGCTTTTCCAAGAACACTGAAGCTTTCTTT. This sequence encodes CASSFSKNTEAFF. V usage is TRBV7-3 and J usage is TRBJ1-1; no firm D call. V lost 3 bases to trimming and J lost 1 base, with 6 bases between them. In germline, CDR1 is SGHTA, CDR2 FQGTGA. This CDR3 is 13 amino acids long. The variable domain in full, completed from reference TRBV7-3 and TRBJ1-1, reads GAGVSQTPSNKVTEKGKYVELRCDPISGHTALYWYRQSLGQGPEFLIYFQGTGAADDSGLPNDRFFAVRPEGSVSTLKIQRTERGDSAVYLCASSFSKNTEAFFGQGTRLTVV.

This chain connects TRBV19 to TRBJ2-7; the D gene is possibly TRBD1 (5 bases). Germline CDR1 and CDR2: LNHDA and SQIVND (reference sequence). V lost 2 bases and J 2 bases, leaving 19 bases between the germline ends. The CDR3 runs to 17 residues. The CDR3 nucleotides read TGTGCCAGTAGTATATCCCCGTCACAGTCAGGGCCCTACGAGCAGTACTTC. Protein sequence: CASSISPSQSGPYEQYF. Drawing the rest from reference TRBV19 and TRBJ2-7, the complete variable domain is DGGITQSPKYLFRKEGQNVTLSCEQNLNHDAMYWYRQDPGQGLRLIYYSQIVNDFQKGDIAEGYSVSREKKESFPLTVTSAQKNPTAFYLCASSISPSQSGPYEQYFGPGTRLTVT.

The rearrangement links TRBV6-6 to TRBJ2-5; D is perhaps TRBD1 (6 bases). CDR3 length equals 16 residues. The V and J ends lost 6 bases and 1 base respectively, with 18 bases between them. Germline V gene lookup returns CDR1 MNHNY and CDR2 SVGAGI (reference sequence). The CDR3 here is CASRKLTETGQETQYF. In nucleotides, the CDR3 is TGTGCCAGCAGGAAACTGACCGAGACAGGCCAAGAGACCCAGTACTTC.

This clone has a single count. V usage is TRBV5-1 and J usage is TRBJ2-1; TRBD1 is a possible D gene (6 bases). The germline CDR1 and CDR2 sequences are SGHRS and YFSETQ. The CDR3 has 12 amino acids. V was shortened by 8 bases and J by 10 bases, with 16 bases between the two germline ends. Written as DNA, the CDR3 is TGCGCCAGTTCCGCCGATGGGGGCGAGCAGTTCTTC. The encoded protein is CASSADGGEQFF.

The chain couples TRBV18 to TRBJ2-2; the D gene is possibly TRBD1 (6 bases). Germline assignment: CDR1 KGHSH and CDR2 LQKENI. The CDR3 contains 13 residues. V was cut by 6 bases and J by 8 bases, with 13 bases left in between. The CDR3 DNA is TGTGCCAGCTCCACAGACAGGACTGGGGAGCTGTTTTTT. As protein: CASSTDRTGELFF.

CDR3 protein: CASRDRVLETQYF. The CDR3 DNA reads as TGTGCCAGCAGGGACAGGGTTTTGGAGACCCAGTACTTC. The chain couples TRBV7-9 to TRBJ2-5; 8 positions agree with TRBD1. The CDR3 contains 13 residues. Losses at the gene ends were 6 bases for V and 5 bases for J; bases not matched to a gene: 5. The germline V gene has CDR1 SEHNR and CDR2 FQNEAQ (reference sequence).

The chain employs TRBV6-1 and TRBJ2-7; TRBD1 matches 8 bases. CDR3 length: 15 residues. Germline loops: CDR1 MNHNS, CDR2 SASEGT. V dropped 3 bases and J dropped 0; count of bases not matched to a gene: 4. CDR3 DNA sequence: TGTGCCAGCAGTGAGCAGGGGGCGGGCTCCTACGAGCAGTACTTC. Its protein is CASSEQGAGSYEQYF.

The rearrangement links TRBV4-2 to TRBJ2-2; TRBD2 matches 13 bases. The germline CDR1 and CDR2 sequences are LGHNA and YNFKEQ. This CDR3 is 15 amino acids long. V dropped 6 bases and J dropped 7; count of bases not matched to a gene: 5. The CDR3 is CASSRTSGSGGELFF. In DNA, the CDR3 is TGTGCCAGCAGTCGGACTAGCGGGAGTGGCGGGGAGCTGTTTTTT.

A word on this clone: Germline and junction disagree at one end, which may indicate a read error. The chain is built from TRBV27 and TRBJ1-1, with D possibly matching TRBD1 (5 bases). CDR3 size: 14 residues. Germline CDR1 and CDR2: MNHEY and SMNVEV (reference sequence). For the CDR3, the DNA is TGTGCCAGCAGTGCCTCATCCGTGGGGACTGAAGCTTTCTTC. Amino acids: CASSASSVGTEAFF.

The chain employs TRBV5-6 and TRBJ2-2, with 12 positions matching TRBD2. The CDR3 is made up of 17 amino acids. With 3 bases clipped from V and 2 bases from J, the junction kept 5 bases outside the gene matches. Germline V gene sequence: CDR1 SGHDT, CDR2 YYEEEE. CDR3 protein: CASSYRTSGTNTGELFF. The CDR3 DNA reads as TGTGCCAGCAGCTACCGGACTAGCGGGACTAACACCGGGGAGCTGTTTTTT.

The rearrangement joins TRBV7-9 to TRBJ2-7; unclear D gene. There are 13 residues in the CDR3. Germline-derived CDR1 and CDR2 are SEHNR and FQNEAQ (reference sequence). The V end was cut by 7 bases, the J end by 2 bases, with 12 bases between. In nucleotides, the CDR3 is TGTGCCAGCACCGAGAGAGTGGCCTACGAGCAGTACTTC. This sequence encodes CASTERVAYEQYF.

V gene TRBV9 combines with J gene TRBJ1-1; a possible D gene is TRBD1 (5 bases). Looked up from germline, CDR1 is SGDLS and CDR2 is YYNGEE. Between the trimmed V and J ends, which lost 1 base and 1 base, there was a span of 11 bases. The CDR3 is 15 amino acids. Here the CDR3 reads CASSVRGDTNTEAFF. CDR3 sequence (DNA): TGTGCCAGCAGCGTAAGGGGTGACACGAACACTGAAGCTTTCTTT. Combining the CDR3 with reference TRBV9 and TRBJ1-1 gives the whole variable domain DSGVTQTPKHLITATGQRVTLRCSPRSGDLSVYWYQQSLDQGLQFLIQYYNGEERAKGNILERFSAQQFPDLHSELNLSSLELGDSALYFCASSVRGDTNTEAFFGQGTRLTVV.

CDR3 sequence (DNA): TGTGCCAGCAGTGAACCTTTGGGAGGGTTGGTCACCGGGGAGCTGTTTTTT. Protein product: CASSEPLGGLVTGELFF. The V call is TRBV25-1, the J call TRBJ2-2; 7 nucleotides line up with TRBD2. The CDR3 spans 17 residues. V lost 2 bases and J lost 4; bases outside the gene matches: 10. Germline V gene lookup returns CDR1 MGHDK and CDR2 SYGVNS.

In this sample, this clone turned up a few times. The V and J genes are TRBV6-5 and TRBJ1-4, with D possibly TRBD1 on 6 matching bases. Per the germline V gene, CDR1 is MNHEY and CDR2 is SVGAGI. The CDR3 covers 16 residues. Trimming took 4 bases from V and 3 from J, leaving 15 bases between them. The CDR3 loop reads CASSSSFQGPNEKLFF. The CDR3 DNA is TGTGCCAGCAGTTCCTCGTTTCAGGGGCCTAATGAAAAACTGTTTTTT.

The V and J genes are TRBV5-1 and TRBJ2-5, with a tentative D call TRBD1 (6 bases). Trimming removed 6 bases at V and 5 bases at J, with 11 bases between. The CDR3 contains 12 residues. CDR1 SGHRS and CDR2 YFSETQ come from the germline V gene. The CDR3 DNA reads TGCGCCAGCAAGGACAGTCAGGAGACCCAGTACTTC. As protein: CASKDSQETQYF.

The gene calls are TRBV5-4 and TRBJ2-5; 10 nucleotides agree with TRBD1. V gave up 3 bases and J gave up 4 bases; unmatched junction bases: 6. The germline V gene encodes CDR1 SGHNT and CDR2 YYREEE (reference sequence). This CDR3 has 15 residues. CDR3 sequence: CASSSPGQGPETQYF. In DNA form, the CDR3 reads TGTGCCAGCAGCTCTCCGGGACAGGGGCCAGAGACCCAGTACTTC.